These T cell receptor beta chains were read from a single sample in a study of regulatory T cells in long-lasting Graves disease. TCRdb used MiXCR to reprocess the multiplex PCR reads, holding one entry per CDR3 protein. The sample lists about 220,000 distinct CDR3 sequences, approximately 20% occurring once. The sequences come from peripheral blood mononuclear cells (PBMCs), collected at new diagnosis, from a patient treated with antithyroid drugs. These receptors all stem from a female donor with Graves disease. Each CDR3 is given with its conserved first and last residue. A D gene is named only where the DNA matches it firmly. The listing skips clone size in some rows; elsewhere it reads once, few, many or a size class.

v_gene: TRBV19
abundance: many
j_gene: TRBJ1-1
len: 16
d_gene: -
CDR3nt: TGTGCCAGTAGTCATAGGGGTGTGTGGACGAACACTGAAGCTTTCTTT
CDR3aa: CASSHRGVWTNTEAFF

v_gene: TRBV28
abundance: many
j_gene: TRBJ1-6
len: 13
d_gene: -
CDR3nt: TGTGCCAGCAGTTTTACGGATAATTCACCCCTCCACTTT
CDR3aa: CASSFTDNSPLHF

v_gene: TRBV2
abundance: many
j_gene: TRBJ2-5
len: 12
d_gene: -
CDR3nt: TGTGCCAGCAGTGGGGGTTATGAGACCCAGTACTTC
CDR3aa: CASSGGYETQYF

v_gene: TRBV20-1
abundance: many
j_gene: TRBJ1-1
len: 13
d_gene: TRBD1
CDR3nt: TGCAGTGCTAGCCGGGACAGGGGCGCTGAAGCTTTCTTT
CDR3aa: CSASRDRGAEAFF

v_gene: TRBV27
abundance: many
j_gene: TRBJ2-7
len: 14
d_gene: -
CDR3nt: TGTGCCAGCAGTTTAGAGGCAGGGACCAACGAGCAGTACTTC
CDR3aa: CASSLEAGTNEQYF

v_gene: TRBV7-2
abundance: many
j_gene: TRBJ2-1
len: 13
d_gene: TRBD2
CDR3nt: TGTGCCAGCAGCTTCTGGCGGGAGGAGGTGCGGTTCTTC
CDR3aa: CASSFWREEVRFF

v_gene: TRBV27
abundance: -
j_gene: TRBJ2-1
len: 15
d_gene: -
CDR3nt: TGTGCCAGCAGTTTAATCTCTGAGGTTTTAAATGAGCAGTTCTTC
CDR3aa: CASSLISEVLNEQFF

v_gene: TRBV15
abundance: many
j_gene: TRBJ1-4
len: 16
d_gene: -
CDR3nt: TGTGCCACCAGCAGAGCGGGGGGGGTAACTAATGAAAAACTGTTTTTT
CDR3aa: CATSRAGGVTNEKLFF

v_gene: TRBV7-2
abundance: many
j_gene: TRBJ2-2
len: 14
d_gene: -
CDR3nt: TGTGCCAGCAGCTTTAAGACAGACACCGGGGAGCTGTTTTTT
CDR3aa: CASSFKTDTGELFF

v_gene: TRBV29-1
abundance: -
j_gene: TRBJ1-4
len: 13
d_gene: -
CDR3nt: TGCGGCTGCGCGGACAGAGGGTTGGAAAAACTGTTTTTT
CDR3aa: CGCADRGLEKLFF

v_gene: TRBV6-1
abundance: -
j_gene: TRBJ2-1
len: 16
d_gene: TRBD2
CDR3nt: TGTGCCAGCAGCCTACTAGCGGGAGAGTCCTACAATGAGCAGTTCTTC
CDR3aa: CASSLLAGESYNEQFF

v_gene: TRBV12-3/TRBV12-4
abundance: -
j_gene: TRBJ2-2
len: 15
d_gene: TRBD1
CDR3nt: TGTGCCAGCAGTTTATGGACAGGGTCGGCCGGGGAGCTGTTTTTT
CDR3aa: CASSLWTGSAGELFF

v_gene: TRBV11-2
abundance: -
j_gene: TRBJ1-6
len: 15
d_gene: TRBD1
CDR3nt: TGTGCCAGCAGCACCATGACAGGGGGTAATTCACCCCTCCACTTT
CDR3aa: CASSTMTGGNSPLHF

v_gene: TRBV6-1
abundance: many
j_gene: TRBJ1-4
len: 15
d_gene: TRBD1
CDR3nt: TGTGCCAGCAGTCCCGGGACAGGGTTTAATGAAAAACTGTTTTTT
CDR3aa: CASSPGTGFNEKLFF

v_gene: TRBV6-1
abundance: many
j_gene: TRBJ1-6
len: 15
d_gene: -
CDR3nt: TGTGCCAGCAGTCCGAGGGGACATTATAATTCACCCCTCCACTTT
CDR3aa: CASSPRGHYNSPLHF

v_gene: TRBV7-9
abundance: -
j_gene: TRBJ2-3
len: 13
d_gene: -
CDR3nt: TGTGCCAGCAGCTTTACGGGACCTAATACGCAGTATTTT
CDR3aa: CASSFTGPNTQYF

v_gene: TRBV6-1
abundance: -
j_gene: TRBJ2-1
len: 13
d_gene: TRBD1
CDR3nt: TGTGCCAGCAGGCGGACAGGGGACAATGAGCAGTTCTTC
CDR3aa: CASRRTGDNEQFF

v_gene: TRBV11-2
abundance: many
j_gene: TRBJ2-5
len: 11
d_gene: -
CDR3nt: TGTGCCAGCAGCAGGGGCGAGACCCAGTACTTC
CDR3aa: CASSRGETQYF

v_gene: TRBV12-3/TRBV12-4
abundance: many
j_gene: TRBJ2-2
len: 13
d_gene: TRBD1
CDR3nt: TGTGCCAGCAACCCAGGGGGCGTCGGGGAGCTGTTTTTT
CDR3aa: CASNPGGVGELFF

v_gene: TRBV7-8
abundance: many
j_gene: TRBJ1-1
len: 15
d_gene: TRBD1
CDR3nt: TGTGCCAGCAGCCCCCGGACAGGGGGCTACACTGAAGCTTTCTTT
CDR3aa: CASSPRTGGYTEAFF

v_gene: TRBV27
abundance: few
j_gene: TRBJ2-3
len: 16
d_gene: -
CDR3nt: TGTGCCAGCAGTTTAGTAGGAGGCGATAGCACAGATACGCAGTGTTTT
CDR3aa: CASSLVGGDSTDTQCF

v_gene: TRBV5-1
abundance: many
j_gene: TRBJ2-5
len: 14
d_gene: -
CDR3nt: TGTGCCAGCAGCCTGAGAGGGTTCGGGGAGACCCAGTACTTC
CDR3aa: CASSLRGFGETQYF

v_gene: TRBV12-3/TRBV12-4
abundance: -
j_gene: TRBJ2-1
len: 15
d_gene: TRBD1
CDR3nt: TGTGCCAGCAGTCCCGGGACAGGGAACTACAATGAGCAGTTCTTC
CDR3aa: CASSPGTGNYNEQFF

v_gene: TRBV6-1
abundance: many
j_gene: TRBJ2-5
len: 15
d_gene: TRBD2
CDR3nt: TGTGCCAGCAGACCCTCTAGCGGGAACCAAGAGACCCAGTACTTC
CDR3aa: CASRPSSGNQETQYF

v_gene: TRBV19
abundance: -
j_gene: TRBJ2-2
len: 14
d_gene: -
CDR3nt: TGTGCCAGTAGCTTGACAGAGAACACCGGGGAGCTGTTTTTT
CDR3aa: CASSLTENTGELFF

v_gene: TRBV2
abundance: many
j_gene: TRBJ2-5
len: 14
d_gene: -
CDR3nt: TGTGCCAGCAGAGAGGACATACTTCAAGAGACCCAGTACTTC
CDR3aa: CASREDILQETQYF

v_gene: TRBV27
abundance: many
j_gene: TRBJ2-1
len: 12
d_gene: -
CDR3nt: TGTGCCAGCAGTTTCCTAGGGGATGAGCAGTTCTTC
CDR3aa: CASSFLGDEQFF

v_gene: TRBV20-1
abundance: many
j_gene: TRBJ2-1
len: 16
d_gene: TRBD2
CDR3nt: TGCAGTGCTAGAGCCCGGACTAGCGGGACCTACAATGAGCAGTTCTTC
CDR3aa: CSARARTSGTYNEQFF

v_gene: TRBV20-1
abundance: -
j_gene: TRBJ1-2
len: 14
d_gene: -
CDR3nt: TGCAGTGCTAGAGGGGGGACTTATAACTATGGCTACACCTTC
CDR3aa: CSARGGTYNYGYTF

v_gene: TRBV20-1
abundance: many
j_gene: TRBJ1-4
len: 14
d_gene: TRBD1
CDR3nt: TGCAGTGCCAGAGGGGGACAGGGAATGAAAAAACTGTTTTTT
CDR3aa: CSARGGQGMKKLFF

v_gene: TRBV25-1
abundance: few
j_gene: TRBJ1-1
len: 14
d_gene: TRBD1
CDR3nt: TGTGCCAGCAGTCCAGGGGGCAGGAGGACTGAAGCTTTCTTT
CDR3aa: CASSPGGRRTEAFF

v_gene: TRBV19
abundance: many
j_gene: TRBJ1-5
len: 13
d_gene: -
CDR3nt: TGTGCCAGTAGTATAGGACCGGATCAGCCCCAGCATTTT
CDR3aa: CASSIGPDQPQHF

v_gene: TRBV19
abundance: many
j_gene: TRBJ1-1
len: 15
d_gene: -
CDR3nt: TGTGCCAGTAGTACGAGGGTGGGGATGAACACTGAAGCTTTCTTT
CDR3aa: CASSTRVGMNTEAFF

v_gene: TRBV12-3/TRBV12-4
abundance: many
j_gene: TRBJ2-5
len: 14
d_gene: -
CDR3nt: TGTGCCAGCAGTTTATCGGCCCGCGAAGAGACCCAGTACTTC
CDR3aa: CASSLSAREETQYF

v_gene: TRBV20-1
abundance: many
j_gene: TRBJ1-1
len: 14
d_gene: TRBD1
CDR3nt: TGCAGTGCTAGTCTCGGACAGGGGGGCACTGAAGCTTTCTTT
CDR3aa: CSASLGQGGTEAFF

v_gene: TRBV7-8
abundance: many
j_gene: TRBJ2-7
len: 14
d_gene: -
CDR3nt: TGTGCCAGCAGCCCGAGCGCGTGGCCCCACGAGCAGTACTTC
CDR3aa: CASSPSAWPHEQYF

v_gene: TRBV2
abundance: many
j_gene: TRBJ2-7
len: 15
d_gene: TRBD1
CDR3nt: TGTGCCAGCAATAGCCGGACAGGGGGCACCTACGAGCAGTACTTC
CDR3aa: CASNSRTGGTYEQYF

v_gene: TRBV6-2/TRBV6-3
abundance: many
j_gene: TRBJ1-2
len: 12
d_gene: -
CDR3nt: TGTGCCAGCAGTGAAGTCCCTGGACTGGGGTTTTTC
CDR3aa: CASSEVPGLGFF

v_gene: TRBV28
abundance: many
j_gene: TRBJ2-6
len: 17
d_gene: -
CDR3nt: TGTGCCAGCAGCCGTAGCCTCCATCGTGCTGGGGCCAACGTCCTGACTTTC
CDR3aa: CASSRSLHRAGANVLTF

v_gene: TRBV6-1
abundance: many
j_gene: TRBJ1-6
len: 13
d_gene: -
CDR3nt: TGTGCCAGCACACCCGCCGAGAATTCACCCCTCCACTTT
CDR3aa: CASTPAENSPLHF

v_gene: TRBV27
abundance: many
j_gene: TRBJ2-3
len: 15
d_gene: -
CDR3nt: TGTGCCAGCAGTCCCTCCGGAGGCCGACCCCATACGCAGTATTTT
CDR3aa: CASSPSGGRPHTQYF

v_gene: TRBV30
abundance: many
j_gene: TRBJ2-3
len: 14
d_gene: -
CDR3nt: TGTGCCTGCATACGACAGGAGTACACAGATACGCAGTATTTT
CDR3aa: CACIRQEYTDTQYF

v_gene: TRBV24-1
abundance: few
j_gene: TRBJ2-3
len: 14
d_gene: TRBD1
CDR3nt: TGTGCCACCAGTGATTTCCAGGGGGCGGGAACGCAGTATTTT
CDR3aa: CATSDFQGAGTQYF

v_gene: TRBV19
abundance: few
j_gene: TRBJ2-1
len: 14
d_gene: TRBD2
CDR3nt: TGTGCCAGTACCCAACTAGCGGGCAACAATGAGCAGTTCTTC
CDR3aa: CASTQLAGNNEQFF

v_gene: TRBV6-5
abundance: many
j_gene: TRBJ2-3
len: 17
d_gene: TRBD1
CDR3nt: TGTGCCAGCAGTTTCCCAGGGGGCGAGTCCTGGATGGATACGCAGTATTTT
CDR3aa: CASSFPGGESWMDTQYF

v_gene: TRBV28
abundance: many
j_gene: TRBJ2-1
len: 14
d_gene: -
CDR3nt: TGTGCCAGCAGGGAACAGGGAGGTGGAGATGAGCAGTTCTTC
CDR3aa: CASREQGGGDEQFF

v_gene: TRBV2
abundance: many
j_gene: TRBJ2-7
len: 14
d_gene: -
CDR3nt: TGTGCCAGCAGTGAAGATCTAGGGAGAGGCGAGCAGTACTTC
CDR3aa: CASSEDLGRGEQYF

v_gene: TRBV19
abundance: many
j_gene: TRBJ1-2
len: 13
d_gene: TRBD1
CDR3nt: TGTGCCAGTAGGTTCGGACAGGGGGCCGGCTACACCTTC
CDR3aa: CASRFGQGAGYTF

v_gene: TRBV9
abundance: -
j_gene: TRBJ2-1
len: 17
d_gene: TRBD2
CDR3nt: TGTGCCAGCAGCGTAGAGGGGACTAGCGGGACTGACAATGAGCAGTTCTTC
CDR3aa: CASSVEGTSGTDNEQFF